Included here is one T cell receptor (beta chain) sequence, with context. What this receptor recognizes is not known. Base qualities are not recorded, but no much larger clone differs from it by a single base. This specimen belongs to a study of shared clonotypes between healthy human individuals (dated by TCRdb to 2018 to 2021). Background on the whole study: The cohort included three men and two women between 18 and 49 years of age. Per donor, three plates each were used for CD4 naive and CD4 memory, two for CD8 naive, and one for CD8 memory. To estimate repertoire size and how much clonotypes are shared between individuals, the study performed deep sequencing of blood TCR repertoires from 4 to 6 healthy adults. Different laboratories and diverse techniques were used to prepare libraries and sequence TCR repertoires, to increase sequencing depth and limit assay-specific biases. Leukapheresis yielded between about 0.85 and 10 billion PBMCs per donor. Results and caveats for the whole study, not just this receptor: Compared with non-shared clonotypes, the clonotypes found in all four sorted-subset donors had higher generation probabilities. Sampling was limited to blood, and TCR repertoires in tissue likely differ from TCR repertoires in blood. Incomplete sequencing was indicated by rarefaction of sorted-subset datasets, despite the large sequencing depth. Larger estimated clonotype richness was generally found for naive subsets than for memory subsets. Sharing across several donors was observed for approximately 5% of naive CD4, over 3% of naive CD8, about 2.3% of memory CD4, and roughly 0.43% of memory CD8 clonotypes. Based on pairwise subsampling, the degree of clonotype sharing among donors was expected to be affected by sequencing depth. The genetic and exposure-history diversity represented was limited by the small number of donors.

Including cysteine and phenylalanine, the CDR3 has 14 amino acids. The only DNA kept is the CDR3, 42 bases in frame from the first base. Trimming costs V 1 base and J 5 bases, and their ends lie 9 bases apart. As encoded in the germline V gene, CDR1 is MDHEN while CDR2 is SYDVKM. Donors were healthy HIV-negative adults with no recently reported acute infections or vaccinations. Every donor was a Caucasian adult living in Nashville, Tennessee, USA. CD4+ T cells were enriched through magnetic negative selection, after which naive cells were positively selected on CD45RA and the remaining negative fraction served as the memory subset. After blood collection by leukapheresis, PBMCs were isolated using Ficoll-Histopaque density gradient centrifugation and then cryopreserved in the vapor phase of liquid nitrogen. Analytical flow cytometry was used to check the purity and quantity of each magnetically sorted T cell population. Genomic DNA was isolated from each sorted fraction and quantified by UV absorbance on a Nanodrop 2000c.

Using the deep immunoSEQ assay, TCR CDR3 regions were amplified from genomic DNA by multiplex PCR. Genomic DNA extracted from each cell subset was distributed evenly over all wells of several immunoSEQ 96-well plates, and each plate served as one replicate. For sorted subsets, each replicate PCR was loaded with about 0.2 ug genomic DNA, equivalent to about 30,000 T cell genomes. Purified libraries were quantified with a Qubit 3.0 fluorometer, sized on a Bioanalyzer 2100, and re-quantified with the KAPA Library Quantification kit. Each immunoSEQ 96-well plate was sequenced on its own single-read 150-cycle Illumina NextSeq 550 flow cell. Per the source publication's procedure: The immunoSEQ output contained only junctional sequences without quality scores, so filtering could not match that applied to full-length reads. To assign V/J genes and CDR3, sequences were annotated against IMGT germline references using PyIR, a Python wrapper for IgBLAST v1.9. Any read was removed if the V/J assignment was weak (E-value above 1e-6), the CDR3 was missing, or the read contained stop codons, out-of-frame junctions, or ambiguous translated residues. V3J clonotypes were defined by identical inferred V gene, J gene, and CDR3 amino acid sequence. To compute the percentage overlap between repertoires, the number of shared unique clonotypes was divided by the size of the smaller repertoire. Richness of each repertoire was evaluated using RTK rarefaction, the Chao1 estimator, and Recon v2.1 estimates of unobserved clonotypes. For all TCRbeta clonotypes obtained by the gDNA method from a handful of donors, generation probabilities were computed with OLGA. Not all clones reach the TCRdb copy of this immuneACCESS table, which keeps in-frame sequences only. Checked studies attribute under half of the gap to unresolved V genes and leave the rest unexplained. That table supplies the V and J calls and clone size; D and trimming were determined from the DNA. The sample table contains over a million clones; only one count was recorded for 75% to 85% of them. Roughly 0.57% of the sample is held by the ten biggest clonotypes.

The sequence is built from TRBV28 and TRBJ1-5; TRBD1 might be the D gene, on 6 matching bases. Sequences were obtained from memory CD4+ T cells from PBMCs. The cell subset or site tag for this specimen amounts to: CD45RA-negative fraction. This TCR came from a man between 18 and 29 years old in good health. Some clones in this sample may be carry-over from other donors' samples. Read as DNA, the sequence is TGTGCCAGCAGTTTATTAGGGGGTCATCAGCCCCAGCATTTT. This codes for CASSLLGGHQPQHF.